This TCR beta chain was identified in a study of beta chain features in type 1 diabetes. Study background: The patients were much like the healthy donors in age, gender and cell yields.

Only one heparinised blood draw was taken per donor, and its volume averaged approximately 0.11 L. CD4+ cells of the naive, central memory, regulatory and stem cell-like memory types were sorted via CD45RO/CCR7/CD25/CD127/CD95/CD27. Expressed TCRB transcripts were sequenced after all isolated RNA was converted to cDNA. Clones were sequenced by immunoSEQ multiplex PCR, and TCRdb holds only the in-frame ones, with some missing. Of approximately 84,000 clones in the sample, around a third are singletons; the top ten hold 0.35% to 0.45%. Findings of the study overall: Amplification by PCR could prefer shorter templates, with the same effect in patients and controls.

This clone came up a few times. Its antigen is as yet unknown. The sample consisted of stem cell memory CD4+ T cells from blood. This receptor was taken from a woman under 30 in good health.

The CDR3 sequence is CASSDTGLRGFF. DNA for the CDR3: TGTGCCAGCAGTGATACGGGACTAAGGGGATTCTTC. V gene TRBV2 combines with J gene TRBJ2-1, with TRBD2 identical over 7 bases. The germline gives CDR1 SNHLY, CDR2 FYNNEI. Trimming took 3 bases from V and 16 from J; bases not matched to a gene: 9. The CDR3 runs 12 residues. The full variable domain, completed using reference TRBV2 and TRBJ2-1, is EPEVTQTPSHQVTQMGQEVILRCVPISNHLYFYWYRQILGQKVEFLVSFYNNEISEKSEIFDDQFSVERPDGSNFTLKIRSTKLEDSAMYFCASSDTGLRGFFGPGTRLTVL.